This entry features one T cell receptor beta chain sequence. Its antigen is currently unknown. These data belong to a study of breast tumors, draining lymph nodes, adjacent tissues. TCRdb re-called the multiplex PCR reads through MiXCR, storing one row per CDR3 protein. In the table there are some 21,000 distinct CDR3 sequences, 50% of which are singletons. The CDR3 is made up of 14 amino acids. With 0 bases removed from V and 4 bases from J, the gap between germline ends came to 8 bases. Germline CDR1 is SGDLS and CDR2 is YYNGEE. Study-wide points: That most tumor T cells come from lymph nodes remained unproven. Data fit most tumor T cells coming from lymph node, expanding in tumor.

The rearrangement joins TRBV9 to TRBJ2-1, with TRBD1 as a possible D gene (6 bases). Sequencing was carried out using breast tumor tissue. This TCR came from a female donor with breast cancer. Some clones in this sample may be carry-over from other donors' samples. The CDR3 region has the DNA TGTGCCAGCAGCGTAGAGGACAGATACAATGAGCAGTTCTTC. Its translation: CASSVEDRYNEQFF.